This T cell receptor beta chain was recorded in a study of identical twins. The cDNA had a unique molecular identifier and a template-switch universal primer site. Each CDR3 protein gets one entry after TCRdb re-called the 5' RACE reads with MiXCR. The table lists 350,000 to 500,000 distinct CDR3 sequences, about 18% of them singletons. Germline V gene data show CDR1 as LGHNA and CDR2 as YSLEER. Losses at the gene ends were 0 bases for V and 6 bases for J; bases not matched to a gene: 4. This CDR3 contains 16 residues. This TCR came from a man aged 45-65 years in good health. The chain is built from TRBV4-3 and TRBJ2-2; TRBD2 matches 10 bases. The sample taken for sequencing was naive T cells sorted from blood. The CDR3 region has the DNA TGCGCCAGCAGCCAAGATCACCTAGCGGGAGCCGGGGAGCTGTTTTTT. Protein sequence: CASSQDHLAGAGELFF.